This TCR beta chain was identified during a study of early T cells in non-severe SARS-CoV-2 infection. The study's findings and limits: A preference for anti-spike CD8 responses marked VDJdb matching, which missed private and CD4 specificities.

TCRdb itself ran the 5' RACE reads through MiXCR, one entry per CDR3 protein. The sample lists about 71,000 distinct CDR3 sequences, over 10% occurring once. The CDR3 consists of 18 residues. In germline, CDR1 is SGHTA, CDR2 FQGTGA. Trimming cost V 3 bases and J 6 bases; bases outside gene matches: 17. The sample holds a few counts of this clonotype. Its antigen is still unknown. This chain connects TRBV7-3 to TRBJ1-2, with 9 bases lining up with TRBD1. The specimen was whole blood, collected at baseline. The origin of this receptor is an adult who was a healthcare worker with PCR-confirmed SARS-CoV-2 infection or an uninfected control (not recorded which). The CDR3 DNA is TGTGCCAGCAGCTTCTCCGGGACAGGGAGTCCCTCAGTAGATGGCTACACCTTC. Amino acid sequence: CASSFSGTGSPSVDGYTF.